The entry below gives a single TCR beta chain sequence along with its context. The data are from a study of blood T cell repertoires in COVID-19. Looking at the study overall: Donors in the United States, Italy and Spain gave samples during acute or convalescent COVID-19. The cDNA or gDNA used as material had been derived from T cells, B-cell-depleted T cells, or PBMCs.

Germline CDR1 LNHDA, CDR2 SQIVND (reference sequence). CDR3 length: 14 residues. With V trimmed by 6 bases and J by 2 bases, 6 bases remained unmatched. In the authors' workflow: Amplification from reference gene primers served as the basis for estimated nucleated cell counts. Produced via immunoSEQ multiplex PCR; TCRdb's table is partial and in-frame only. V and J calls and clone size come straight from that table; D and trimming were deduced from the DNA. The sample shows 60,000 to 90,000 clones, 75% to 95% of them seen only once. The J gene is TRBJ1-1, the V gene TRBV19, with TRBD1 identical over 7 bases. The source is a woman aged 80 or older with acute or convalescent COVID-19. Sequencing was done on a sample of peripheral blood. The CDR3 reads CASRETGFNTEAFF. DNA of the CDR3: TGTGCCAGTAGGGAGACAGGGTTTAACACTGAAGCTTTCTTT.